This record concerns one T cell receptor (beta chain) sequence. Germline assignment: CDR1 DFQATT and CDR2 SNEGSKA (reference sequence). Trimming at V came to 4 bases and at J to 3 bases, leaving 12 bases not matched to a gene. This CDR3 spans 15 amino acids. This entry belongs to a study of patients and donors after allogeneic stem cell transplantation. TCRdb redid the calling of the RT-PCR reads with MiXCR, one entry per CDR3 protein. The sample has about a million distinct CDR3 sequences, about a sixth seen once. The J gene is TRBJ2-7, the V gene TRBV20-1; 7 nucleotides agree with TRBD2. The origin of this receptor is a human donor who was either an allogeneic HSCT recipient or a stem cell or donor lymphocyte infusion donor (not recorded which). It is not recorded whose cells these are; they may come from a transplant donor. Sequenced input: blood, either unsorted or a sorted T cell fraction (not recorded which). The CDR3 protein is CSAMPPASGNYEQYF. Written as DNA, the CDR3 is TGCAGTGCTATGCCTCCCGCTAGCGGAAACTACGAGCAGTACTTC.